The 9 T cell receptor beta chains in this list originate from one sample, sequenced in a study of control samples from healthy donors and cancer patients. Using immunoSEQ multiplex PCR, the repertoire was profiled, and TCRdb retains in-frame clones only, with some absent. The sample contains 70,000 to 75,000 clones, about 90% of which appear only once. The sample comprised PBMCs. The receptors here all came from a man aged 60 to 69 with lung cancer.

This clone has a handful of counts. The chain uses TRBV5-1 and TRBJ1-1; 9 bases align to TRBD1. CDR1 and CDR2 (germline): SGHRS, YFSETQ. This CDR3 is 15 amino acids long. V shed 3 bases, J shed 0 bases, and the junction held 3 bases outside the gene matches. The CDR3 coding sequence is TGCGCCAGCAGCTGGACAGGGGACATGAACACTGAAGCTTTCTTT. Its translation is CASSWTGDMNTEAFF.

This chain uses TRBV18 with TRBJ1-1; perhaps TRBD1 as D (5 bases). Deletions cut 3 bases from V and 7 bases from J, with 12 bases between. Germline-derived CDR1 and CDR2 are KGHSH and LQKENI. The CDR3 is 13 amino acids. This CDR3 is CASSPEGAGEAFF. CDR3 nucleotides: TGTGCCAGCTCACCCGAAGGGGCAGGTGAAGCTTTCTTT.

In DNA, the CDR3 is TGTCCCACCAGTTCAGAAAAGCGGGGGGGCCGGACCGGGGAGCTGTTTTTT. Residues: CPTSSEKRGGRTGELFF. This rearrangement joins TRBV27 to TRBJ2-2; TRBD2 matches 10 bases. Per germline, CDR1 MNHEY and CDR2 SMNVEV (reference sequence). The CDR3 spans 17 residues.

The chain has TRBV24-1 and TRBJ1-2, with D unclear. The V and J ends lost 6 bases and 6 bases respectively, with 13 bases between them. The CDR3 totals 13 residues. Germline assignment: CDR1 KGHDR and CDR2 SFDVKD. The CDR3 DNA reads as TGTGCCACCAGTCGGGATACGGGGAATGGCTACACCTTC. This translates into CATSRDTGNGYTF.

This clone has only a few counts. This rearrangement joins TRBV5-8 to TRBJ2-2, with TRBD2 matching over 7 bases. CDR1 is SGHTS and CDR2 is YDEGEE in the germline V gene. This CDR3 is built from 16 residues. V shed 5 bases, J shed 1 base, and the junction held 8 bases outside the gene matches. CDR3 residues: CASRPGGSGNTGELFF. DNA for the CDR3: TGTGCCAGCAGACCGGGAGGTAGCGGGAACACCGGGGAGCTGTTTTTT.

The V and J genes are TRBV3-1 (or the pseudogene TRBV3-2) and TRBJ2-2; tentatively, D is TRBD2 (6 bases). Looked up from germline, CDR1 is LGHDT and CDR2 is YNNKEL (reference sequence). Trimming took 8 bases from V and 4 from J, leaving 11 bases between them. The CDR3 extends over 13 amino acids. This chain's CDR3 is CASGLAVTGELFF. The CDR3 nucleotides are TGTGCCAGCGGGTTAGCGGTCACCGGGGAGCTGTTTTTT.

The chain carries TRBV6-1 and TRBJ1-1; D ambiguous. Deletions cut 2 bases from V and 0 bases from J, with 7 bases between. CDR1 MNHNS and CDR2 SASEGT come from the germline V gene. The CDR3 is made up of 14 amino acids. This chain's CDR3 is CASSETMMNTEAFF. CDR3 DNA: TGTGCCAGCAGTGAAACAATGATGAACACTGAAGCTTTCTTT.

V is TRBV23-1 and J is TRBJ1-3; D is possibly TRBD1 (5 bases). TRBV23-1 is an open reading frame, and its role is uncertain. The CDR3 has 15 amino acids. Between the trimmed V and J ends, which lost 4 bases and 0 bases, there was a span of 10 bases. The CDR3 protein is CASSRDGDSGNTIYF. The CDR3 DNA reads as TGCGCCAGCAGTCGGGACGGAGACTCTGGAAACACCATATATTTT.

V usage is TRBV3-1 (or the pseudogene TRBV3-2) and J usage is TRBJ1-3; tentative D call: TRBD1 (5 bases). The V end was cut by 5 bases, the J end by 4 bases, with 18 bases between. From germline, CDR1 is LGHDT and CDR2 YNNKEL (reference sequence). CDR3 size: 16 residues. For the CDR3, the DNA is TGTGCCAGCAGCGAAAAGCTCGGGGCAGGGGGAAACACCATATATTTT. This codes for CASSEKLGAGGNTIYF.